This TCR beta chain is from a study of T cell repertoires in cytomegalovirus infection. Study-wide findings and caveats: Pooled public TCR beta family frequency picked out CMV carriers with the relevant HLA.

One entry per CDR3 protein results from TCRdb running MiXCR on the reads. The profile covers around 900,000 distinct CDR3 sequences, with 25% to 40% appearing a single time and 13% taken by the ten largest. CDR3 length: 14 amino acids. Germline values: CDR1 MGHRA, CDR2 YSYEKL. Trimming removed 0 bases at V and 5 bases at J, with 8 bases between. For this clonotype: Its specificity is unknown.

The TCR originated in a human donor in good health (CMV status not recorded). Some clones in this sample may be carry-over from other donors' samples. The J gene is TRBJ1-5, the V gene TRBV4-1; D unclear. The sequencing here drew on cultured CD8+ T cells from PBMCs, taken from culture after CMV antigen stimulation. The CDR3 spells CASSQDWGDQPQHF. DNA for the CDR3: TGCGCCAGCAGCCAAGATTGGGGAGATCAGCCCCAGCATTTT.